Included here is one T cell receptor (beta chain) sequence, with context. Its target is unknown. Trimming took off 4 bases at V and 2 bases at J, with 16 bases between the two ends. CDR3 size: 16 residues. Germline V gives CDR1 SGDLS, CDR2 YYNGEE. Vbeta (60) and Jbeta (13) primers were used in the PCR. Some clones are missing from TCRdb's copy, which holds only in-frame ones; the method was immunoSEQ multiplex PCR. This sample's table has 150,000 to 200,000 clones. The data belong to a study of cytomegalovirus exposure and HLA in healthy donors. Overall study context: From donors who were HLA-typed, an early data release held about 85 million unique TCRs. Points from the study as a whole: TCR beta chains numbering 164 were designated cytomegalovirus-associated. A missense DCLRE1C variant was associated with V- and J-gene trimming of TCR beta chains in a later analysis, and an independent cohort replicated the association.

The genes are TRBV9 and TRBJ1-3; D uncertain. What was sequenced was PBMCs. The clonotype was recovered from a woman aged 18 to 35 in good health and CMV-seropositive. The CDR3, as DNA: TGTGCCAGCAGCCCATCAAGCCTTAGCACTGGAAACACCATATATTTT. Translated: CASSPSSLSTGNTIYF.